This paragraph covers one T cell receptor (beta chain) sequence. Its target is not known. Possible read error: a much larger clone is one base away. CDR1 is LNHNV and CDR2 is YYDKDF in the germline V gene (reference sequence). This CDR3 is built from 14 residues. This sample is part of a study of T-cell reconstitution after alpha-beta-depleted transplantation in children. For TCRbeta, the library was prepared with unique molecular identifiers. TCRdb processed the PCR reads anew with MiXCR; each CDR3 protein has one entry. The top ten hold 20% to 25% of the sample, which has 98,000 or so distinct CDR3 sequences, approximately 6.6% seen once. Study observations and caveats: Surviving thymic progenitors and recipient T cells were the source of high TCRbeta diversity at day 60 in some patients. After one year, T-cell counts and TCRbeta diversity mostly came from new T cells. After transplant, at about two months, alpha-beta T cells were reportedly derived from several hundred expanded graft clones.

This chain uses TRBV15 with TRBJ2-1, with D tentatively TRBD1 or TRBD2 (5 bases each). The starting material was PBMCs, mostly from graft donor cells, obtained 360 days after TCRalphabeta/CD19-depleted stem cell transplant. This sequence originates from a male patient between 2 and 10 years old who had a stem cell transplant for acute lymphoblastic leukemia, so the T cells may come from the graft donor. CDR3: CATSKRPGAVEHFF. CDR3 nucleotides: TGTGCCACCAGCAAGAGGCCCGGGGCTGTGGAGCATTTCTTC. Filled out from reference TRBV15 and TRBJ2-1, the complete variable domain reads DAMVIQNPRYQVTQFGKPVTLSCSQTLNHNVMYWYQQKSSQAPKLLFHYYDKDFNNEADTPDNFQSRRPNTSFCFLDIRSPGLGDTAMYLCATSKRPGAVEHFFGPGTRLTVL.